The 15 T cell receptor beta chains given below trace back to one sample, sequenced in a study of CD8+ T cells in alopecia areata. Sequencing used cDNA as its template, made by extracting RNA and reverse transcribing it. Libraries were prepared by immunoSEQ multiplex PCR; TCRdb keeps only in-frame clonotypes and omits some of them. This table holds more than 150,000 clones, roughly 46% found once. Treatment specified: oral pan-JAK inhibitor, 5-10 mg twice daily. The input for sequencing was CD8+ T cells sorted from blood, taken at week 52, from a patient treated with tofacitinib. The receptors derive from a human donor with alopecia areata.

This clone was recorded once. The rearrangement joins TRBV2 to TRBJ1-5, with D unclear. CDR1 and CDR2 (germline): SNHLY, FYNNEI. This CDR3 region has 14 residues. Trimming left V 2 bases short and J 4 bases short, with 9 bases between. CDR3 region: CASSERSENQPQHF. CDR3 nucleotide sequence: TGTGCCAGCAGTGAAAGGTCAGAGAATCAGCCCCAGCATTTT.

The chain links TRBV5-6 to TRBJ2-7; 7 bases are shared with TRBD1. The CDR3 has 14 residues. The V segment lost 0 bases and the J segment 6 bases; nucleotides outside the gene matches: 6. Germline assignment: CDR1 SGHDT and CDR2 YYEEEE. The CDR3, as DNA: TGTGCCAGCAGCTTGGCCGCGGCAGGGGGCGAGCAGTACTTC. Protein sequence: CASSLAAAGGEQYF.

This chain links TRBV5-6 with TRBJ2-1; 7 nucleotides line up with TRBD2. CDR1 is SGHDT, CDR2 YYEEEE, per germline. V trimming: 4 bases; J trimming: 12 bases; junction bases outside the gene matches: 13. This CDR3 is built from 14 residues. This CDR3 is CASSSPGLLIGQFF. The CDR3 bases are TGTGCCAGCAGCAGTCCGGGACTACTTATAGGGCAGTTCTTC.

This clone has more than one count but fewer than ten. The chain combines TRBV4-1 with TRBJ2-7, with D tentatively TRBD1 (5 bases). The CDR3 spans 13 residues. Germline assignment: CDR1 MGHRA and CDR2 YSYEKL. Trimming took 0 bases from V and 2 from J, leaving 5 bases between them. The CDR3 DNA follows: TGCGCCAGCAGCCAAGACAGGGCCTACGAGCAGTACTTC. Its protein product is CASSQDRAYEQYF.

This clone occurred a few times. The chain has TRBV5-5 and TRBJ2-7, with 7 nucleotides matching TRBD2. CDR1 is SGHKS, CDR2 YYEKEE, per germline (reference sequence). V dropped 0 bases and J dropped 2; count of bases not matched to a gene: 5. The CDR3 sequence is 15 residues long. The CDR3 reads CASSLAGREAYEQYF. The CDR3, as DNA: TGTGCCAGCAGCTTGGCGGGGAGGGAGGCCTACGAGCAGTACTTC.

The chain combines TRBV30 with TRBJ1-5, with 10 bases identical to TRBD1. Germline CDR1 reads GTSNPN; CDR2 reads SVGIG (reference sequence). CDR3 size: 14 residues. The junction had 7 bases not matched to a gene; V was cut back by 5 bases and J by 6 bases. CDR3 protein: CAWDDRGRGQPQHF. The CDR3 DNA sequence: TGTGCCTGGGACGACAGGGGGCGCGGTCAGCCCCAGCATTTT.

A few counts support this clone. The V call is TRBV10-3, the J call TRBJ1-4; no reliable D call. Germline loops: CDR1 ENHRY, CDR2 SYGVKD. CDR3 length: 14 amino acids. Trimming took off 2 bases at V and 8 bases at J, with 12 bases between the two ends. The CDR3 reads CAISEGANEEKLFF. Written as DNA, the CDR3 is TGTGCCATCAGTGAGGGTGCCAATGAGGAAAAACTGTTTTTT.

V gene TRBV29-1 combines with J gene TRBJ1-2, with a possible D match to TRBD1 (6 bases). The CDR3 contains 14 residues. Germline CDR1 and CDR2: SQVTM and ANQGSEA. Trimming shortened V by 5 bases and J by 11 bases, and 24 bases separated the two germline ends. In nucleotides, the CDR3 is TGCAGCGTTTTCTCCCGGGGGGCAGAGGACTTGTACACCTTC. Translating gives CSVFSRGAEDLYTF.

Note on this clone: This same CDR3 is encoded by further DNA sequences in the sample. The chain has TRBV30 and TRBJ1-2, with D maybe TRBD1 (6 bases). V dropped 0 bases and J dropped 6 bases, with 11 bases sitting between them. The germline V gene encodes CDR1 GTSNPN and CDR2 SVGIG (reference sequence). The CDR3 sequence is 13 residues long. The CDR3 loop is CAWSVGGANGYTF. CDR3 DNA: TGTGCCTGGAGTGTAGGGGGGGCGAATGGCTACACCTTC.

The rearrangement links TRBV5-1 to TRBJ1-2; 10 nucleotides align to TRBD1. The germline V gene has CDR1 SGHRS and CDR2 YFSETQ. This CDR3 is 14 amino acids long. The J segment lost 7 bases and the V segment lost 7 bases, leaving 10 bases of the junction unmatched. The DNA for the CDR3 is TGCGCCAGCCGTCCCGGGACAGGGGTCGGTGGCTACACCTTC. Its translation: CASRPGTGVGGYTF.

The chain joins TRBV30 to TRBJ2-6; 8 positions match TRBD1. The CDR3 runs to 16 residues. The V gene end was trimmed by 0 bases and the J gene end by 2 bases; junction bases not matched to a gene: 3. Germline lookup yields CDR1 GTSNPN and CDR2 SVGIG (reference sequence). The DNA of the CDR3 is TGTGCCTGGAGTGTCCCAGGGGGCGCTGGGGCCAACGTCCTGACTTTC. Amino acid sequence: CAWSVPGGAGANVLTF. Full variable domain (rest looked up from reference TRBV30 and TRBJ2-6): SQTIHQWPATLVQPVGSPLSLECTVEGTSNPNLYWYRQAAGRGLQLLFYSVGIGQISSEVPQNLSASRPQDRQFILSSKKLLLSDSGFYLCAWSVPGGAGANVLTFGAGSRLTVL.

J is TRBJ2-7 and V is TRBV27; the D gene is possibly TRBD2 (7 bases). Germline CDR1 MNHEY, CDR2 SMNVEV (reference sequence). The V gene lost 7 bases and the J gene lost 1 base, with 23 bases spanning the gap. The CDR3 is made up of 17 amino acids. The CDR3 loop is CASTYETRGAASYEQYF. DNA of the CDR3: TGTGCCAGCACCTATGAAACCCGGGGGGCCGCGTCCTACGAGCAGTACTTC.

CDR3 sequence: CASSSTTGPGELFF. The CDR3 nucleotides read TGTGCCAGCAGCAGCACTACAGGGCCCGGGGAGCTGTTTTTT. This chain uses TRBV5-6 with TRBJ2-2; D is possibly TRBD1 (6 bases). The CDR3 contains 14 residues. V was shortened by 4 bases and J by 6 bases, with 13 bases between the two germline ends. The germline CDR1 and CDR2 sequences are SGHDT and YYEEEE.

This clone has a handful of counts. This chain connects TRBV6-5 to TRBJ1-3; 7 bases match TRBD1. The CDR3 extends over 14 amino acids. Trimming cost V 6 bases and J 3 bases; bases outside gene matches: 5. Germline-derived CDR1 and CDR2 are MNHEY and SVGAGI. This CDR3 reads CASSVDRDGNTIYF. CDR3 bases: TGTGCCAGCAGCGTCGACAGGGATGGAAACACCATATATTTT.

The genes are TRBV30 and TRBJ2-1; D not resolved. Germline-derived CDR1 and CDR2 are GTSNPN and SVGIG (reference sequence). CDR3 length: 12 amino acids. Trimming took off 0 bases at V and 10 bases at J, with 10 bases between the two ends. This chain's CDR3 is CAWSVYPGEQFF. CDR3 coding DNA: TGTGCCTGGAGTGTATACCCCGGCGAGCAGTTCTTC.